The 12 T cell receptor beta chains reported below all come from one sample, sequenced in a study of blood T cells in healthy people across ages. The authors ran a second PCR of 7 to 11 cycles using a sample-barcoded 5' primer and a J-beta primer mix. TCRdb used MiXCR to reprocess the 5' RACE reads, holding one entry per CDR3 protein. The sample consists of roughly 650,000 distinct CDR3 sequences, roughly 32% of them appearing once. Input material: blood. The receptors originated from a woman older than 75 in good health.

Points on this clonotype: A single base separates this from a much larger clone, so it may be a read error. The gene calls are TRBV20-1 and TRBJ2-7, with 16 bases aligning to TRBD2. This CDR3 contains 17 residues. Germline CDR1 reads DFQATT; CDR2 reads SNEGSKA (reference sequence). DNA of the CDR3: TGCAGTGCTAGGAAGGGACTAGCGGGGGGGGCCCGGTACGCGCAGTACTTC. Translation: CSARKGLAGGARYAQYF.

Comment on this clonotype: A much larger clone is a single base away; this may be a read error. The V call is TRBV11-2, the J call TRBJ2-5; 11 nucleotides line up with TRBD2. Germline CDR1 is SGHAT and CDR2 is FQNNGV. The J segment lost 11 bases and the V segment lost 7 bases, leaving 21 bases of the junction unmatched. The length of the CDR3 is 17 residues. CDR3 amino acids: CASTQGSSGGAYGEQYF. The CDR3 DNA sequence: TGTGCCAGCACCCAAGGCAGTAGCGGGGGGGCTTATGGTGAGCAGTACTTC.

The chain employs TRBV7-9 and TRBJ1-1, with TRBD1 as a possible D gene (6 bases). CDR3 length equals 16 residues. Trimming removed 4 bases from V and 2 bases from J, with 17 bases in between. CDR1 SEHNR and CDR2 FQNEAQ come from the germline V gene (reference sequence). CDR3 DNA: TGTGCCAGCAGCTCCGTGTTACAGGGTTATAACACTGAAGCTTTCTTT. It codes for CASSSVLQGYNTEAFF.

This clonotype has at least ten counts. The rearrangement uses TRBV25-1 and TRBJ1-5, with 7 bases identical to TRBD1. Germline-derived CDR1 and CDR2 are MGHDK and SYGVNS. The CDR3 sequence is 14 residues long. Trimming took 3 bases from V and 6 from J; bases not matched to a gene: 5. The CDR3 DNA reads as TGTGCCAGCAGTGAGACAGGGCTGGGTCAGCCCCAGCATTTT. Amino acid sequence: CASSETGLGQPQHF.

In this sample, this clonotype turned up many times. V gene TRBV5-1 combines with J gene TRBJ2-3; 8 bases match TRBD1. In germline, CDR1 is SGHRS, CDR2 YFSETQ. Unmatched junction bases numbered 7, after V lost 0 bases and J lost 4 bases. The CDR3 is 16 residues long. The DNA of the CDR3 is TGCGCCAGCAGCTTGGCCGGGACAGGAACATCAGATACGCAGTATTTT. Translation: CASSLAGTGTSDTQYF. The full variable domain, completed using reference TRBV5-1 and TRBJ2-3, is KAGVTQTPRYLIKTRGQQVTLSCSPISGHRSVSWYQQTPGQGLQFLFEYFSETQRNKGNFPGRFSGRQFSNSRSEMNVSTLELGDSALYLCASSLAGTGTSDTQYFGPGTRLTVL.

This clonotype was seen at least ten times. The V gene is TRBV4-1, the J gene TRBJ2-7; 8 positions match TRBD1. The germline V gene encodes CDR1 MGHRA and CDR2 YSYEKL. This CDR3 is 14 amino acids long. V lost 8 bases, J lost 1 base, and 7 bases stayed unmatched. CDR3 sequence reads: CASEGRTGSYEQYF. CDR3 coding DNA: TGCGCCAGCGAAGGCCGGACAGGGTCCTACGAGCAGTACTTC.

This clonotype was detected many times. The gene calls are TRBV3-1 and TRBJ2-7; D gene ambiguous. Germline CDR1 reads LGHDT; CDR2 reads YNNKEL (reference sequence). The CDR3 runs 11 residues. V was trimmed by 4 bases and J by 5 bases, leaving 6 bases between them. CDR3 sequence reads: CASSPLDEQYF. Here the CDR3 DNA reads TGTGCCAGCAGCCCGTTGGACGAGCAGTACTTC.

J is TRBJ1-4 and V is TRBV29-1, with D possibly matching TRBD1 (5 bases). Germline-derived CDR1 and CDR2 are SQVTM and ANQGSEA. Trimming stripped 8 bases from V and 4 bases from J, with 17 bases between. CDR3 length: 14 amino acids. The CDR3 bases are TGCAGCACACGGGGGGGTCTCGGTAATGAAAAACTGTTTTTT. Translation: CSTRGGLGNEKLFF.

CDR3 loop: CASSFGGAAPTQYF. The CDR3 DNA reads TGTGCCAGCAGCTTTGGGGGGGCCGCCCCGACCCAGTACTTC. This sequence joins TRBV7-9 and TRBJ2-5; possible D gene TRBD2, 7 bases. Trimming left V 3 bases short and J 7 bases short, with 15 bases between. In germline, CDR1 is SEHNR, CDR2 FQNEAQ (reference sequence). This CDR3 is 14 amino acids long.

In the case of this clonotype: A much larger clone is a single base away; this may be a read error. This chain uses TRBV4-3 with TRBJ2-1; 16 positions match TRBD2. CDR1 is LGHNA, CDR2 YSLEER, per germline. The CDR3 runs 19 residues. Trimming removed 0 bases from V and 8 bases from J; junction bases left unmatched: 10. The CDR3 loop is CASSQDPRGLAGGQDEQFF. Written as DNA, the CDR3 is TGCGCCAGCAGCCAAGATCCGAGGGGACTAGCGGGGGGGCAGGATGAGCAGTTCTTC.

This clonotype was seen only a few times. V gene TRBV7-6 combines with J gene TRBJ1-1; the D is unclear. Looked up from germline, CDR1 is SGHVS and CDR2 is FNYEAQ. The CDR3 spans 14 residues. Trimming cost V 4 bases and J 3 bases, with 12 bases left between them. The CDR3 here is CASSWTGWDTEAFF. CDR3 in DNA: TGTGCCAGCAGCTGGACCGGGTGGGACACTGAAGCTTTCTTT.

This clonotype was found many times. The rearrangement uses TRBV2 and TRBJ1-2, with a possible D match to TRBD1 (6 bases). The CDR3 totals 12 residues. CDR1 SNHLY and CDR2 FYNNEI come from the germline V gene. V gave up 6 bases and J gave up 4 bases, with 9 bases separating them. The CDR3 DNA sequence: TGTGCCAGCAGAACGGGGGCCTATGGCTACACCTTC. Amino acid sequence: CASRTGAYGYTF.